Sequencing of this TCR beta chain was carried out in a study of cytomegalovirus exposure and HLA in healthy donors. The wider study: The approximately 110 validation repertoires, a later analysis reported, used the same platform as the 550 to 700 repertoires from the first cohort. Study-wide points: Rarity characterized most TCR sequences, yet some public TCRs appeared in many donors. The authors listed approximately 160 TCR beta chains as cytomegalovirus-associated.

This clone appeared a single time. Its antigen remains unknown. Clones were read by immunoSEQ multiplex PCR, and TCRdb kept only the in-frame ones, dropping some. The sample comprises about 73,000 clones, 70% to 90% of which are singletons, and about 3.8% rests with the top ten. Separation from the 666-subject first cohort characterized the approximately 120-subject validation cohort, to which the donors belonged. The CDR3 contains 17 residues. Germline V gene data show CDR1 as SSHAT and CDR2 as FNYEAQ (reference sequence). V was cut by 6 bases and J by 3 bases, with 23 bases left in between. The chain combines TRBV7-7 with TRBJ1-1, with D maybe TRBD1 (5 bases). The TCR comes from a young woman in good health and CMV-seropositive. Sequencing was carried out using PBMCs. The CDR3 region is CASSDNQGHYVDTEAFF. As DNA, the CDR3 is TGTGCCAGCAGTGATAACCAAGGACACTATGTCGACACTGAAGCTTTCTTT.